This TCR beta chain was sequenced during a study of blood T cell repertoires in COVID-19. Across the whole study: Samples of COVID-19 (acute and convalescent) were obtained from the United States, Italy and Spain. PBMCs, B-cell-depleted T cells, or T cells were the source of the cDNA or gDNA that made up the material.

Per the original methods: By means of reference gene primer amplification, nucleated cell counts were estimated. Method: immunoSEQ multiplex PCR; TCRdb's copy keeps in-frame clones and lacks some. Clone size and the V and J calls come from that table; the DNA yielded D and trimming. The data hold 200,000 to 300,000 clones, with 70% to 85% observed a single time. This TCR derives from a woman older than 75 with acute or convalescent COVID-19. The sequenced sample was peripheral blood.

In nucleotides, the CDR3 is TGTGCCAGCAGCTTAACCAGGGGGCCGAACTATGGCTACACCTTC. Translating gives CASSLTRGPNYGYTF. This chain uses TRBV7-2 with TRBJ1-2; 8 nucleotides agree with TRBD1. V lost 2 bases, J lost 2 bases, and 4 bases stayed unmatched. Germline V gene lookup returns CDR1 SGHTA and CDR2 FQGNSA. CDR3 length equals 15 residues.